What follows describes a single T cell receptor (beta chain). A clone one base away is much larger, so this may be a read error. This sample was taken from a study of blood T cell repertoires in COVID-19. Under the authors' procedure: By means of reference gene primer amplification, nucleated cell counts were estimated. Method: immunoSEQ multiplex PCR; TCRdb's copy keeps in-frame clones and lacks some. That table furnishes V, J and clone size, whereas the DNA furnished D and trimming. The sample holds under 120,000 clones, 69% seen once. The junction had 2 bases not matched to a gene; V was cut back by 4 bases and J by 5 bases. Germline V gives CDR1 SNHLY, CDR2 FYNNEI. The CDR3 consists of 15 residues.

The sample was peripheral blood. This TCR derives from a man aged 80 or over with acute or convalescent COVID-19. This chain uses TRBV2 with TRBJ2-2, with 12 bases that match TRBD2. In nucleotides, the CDR3 is TGTGCCAGCAGTGCGCTAGCGGGAGGGACCGGGGAGCTGTTTTTT. Translated: CASSALAGGTGELFF.